The rows below give T cell receptor beta chains drawn from one sample of a study of human T cells and chemical hapten exposure. TCRdb itself ran the RACE reads through MiXCR, one entry per CDR3 protein. This table has roughly 90,000 distinct CDR3 sequences, under 13% appearing once. Specimen: whole blood, collected in connection with sensitization to the hapten diphenylcyclopropenone (DPC). The origin of the receptors is a woman aged 30 to 39 with alopecia areata. Some clones in this sample may be carry-over from other donors' samples. Each CDR3 is given with its conserved first and last residue. Each record gives: D gene, J gene, V gene, CDR3 protein. D genes are given only for firm matches.

-,TRBJ2-1,TRBV27,CASSLLRSYNEQFF
-,TRBJ2-5,TRBV29-1,CSASWGAETQYF
TRBD1,TRBJ2-3,TRBV28,CASRSGTGEADTQYF
-,TRBJ1-5,TRBV19,CASSTLGTYSNQPQHF
-,TRBJ2-1,TRBV5-1,CASSLDQEQFF
-,TRBJ1-5,TRBV20-1,CSASDKWGQPQHF
-,TRBJ1-1,TRBV18,CASSPRSETNTEAFF
-,TRBJ2-3,TRBV28,CASPPRGMSTDTQYF
-,TRBJ2-7,TRBV12-3/TRBV12-4,CASRRGTTPGNEQYF
TRBD1,TRBJ2-7,TRBV7-9,CASSSGTGFDEQYF
-,TRBJ2-3,TRBV6-6,CASSSTYPDTQYF
-,TRBJ2-3,TRBV4-3,CASSQVAGLSTDTQYF
-,TRBJ2-1,TRBV6-4,CASSETDRPDNEQFF
-,TRBJ2-1,TRBV20-1,CSGSGDSKSSYNEQFF
-,TRBJ2-2,TRBV29-1,CSVVEGIQRTGELFF
-,TRBJ1-1,TRBV18,CASSPSAPGLGGVSEAFF
TRBD1,TRBJ1-1,TRBV14,CASSHYRGTEAFF
-,TRBJ1-1,TRBV12-3/TRBV12-4,CASSLHIPNTEAFF
-,TRBJ2-1,TRBV12-3/TRBV12-4,CASGASNYNEQFF
TRBD1,TRBJ1-1,TRBV6-2/TRBV6-3,CASSTYRGSVNTEAFF
-,TRBJ1-5,TRBV6-5,CASSPDGSAQHF
-,TRBJ2-2,TRBV19,CASSIASAGAGELFF
TRBD1,TRBJ2-2,TRBV10-3,CAISEGQEKKNTGELFF
TRBD2,TRBJ2-5,TRBV10-1,CASSESTASGGRETQYF
TRBD2,TRBJ2-3,TRBV2,CASSVAGLSTDTQYF
TRBD2,TRBJ2-7,TRBV28,CASSPLAGGPDEQYF
TRBD1,TRBJ1-1,TRBV27,CASSLDRGQGEAFF
-,TRBJ2-1,TRBV2,CASTGGGSNEQFF
-,TRBJ1-2,TRBV29-1,CSVDRGPMYGYTF
TRBD1,TRBJ2-7,TRBV5-1,CASSGTGVPYEQYF
-,TRBJ2-2,TRBV29-1,CSVDAGNTGELFF
-,TRBJ2-3,TRBV7-9,CASSPNLAPLGADTQYF
TRBD1,TRBJ1-1,TRBV2,CASRTQGATEAFF
TRBD1,TRBJ1-1,TRBV28,CASRWTGGVDTEAFF
TRBD1,TRBJ1-6,TRBV7-6,CASAPGQGMNSPLHF
-,TRBJ2-7,TRBV18,CASSPGTYAYEQYF
-,TRBJ2-5,TRBV28,CASTTLGETQYF
TRBD1,TRBJ1-1,TRBV29-1,CSVEWPGGTGDTEAFF
TRBD1,TRBJ2-1,TRBV4-2,CASSQDGTGTYNEQFF
TRBD2,TRBJ2-7,TRBV27,CASSTYSREYEQYF
TRBD2,TRBJ2-3,TRBV25-1,CASSGFGTSGGYDTDTQYF
-,TRBJ1-6,TRBV6-2/TRBV6-3,CASSYRAYNSPLHF
-,TRBJ2-1,TRBV20-1,CSARETGGRVWSYNEQFF
TRBD1,TRBJ2-3,TRBV2,CASTKGQRPTDTQYF
-,TRBJ2-7,TRBV7-2,CTSSFGNLPSYEQYF
TRBD2,TRBJ2-1,TRBV11-2,CASSLRSSGRLDNEQFF
-,TRBJ1-2,TRBV28,CASSERTAFF
-,TRBJ2-1,TRBV7-2,CASSPPGAGAYNEQFF
-,TRBJ1-6,TRBV20-1,CSASVIWTENSPLHF
TRBD2,TRBJ2-1,TRBV13,CASSLGTSGANEQFF
-,TRBJ2-7,TRBV2,CASSETLAKYF